This TCR beta chain was recorded in a study of blood T cell repertoires in COVID-19. For the study at large: Sites in the United States, Italy and Spain provided acute and convalescent COVID-19 samples. PBMCs, B-cell-depleted T cells, or T cells provided the cDNA or gDNA that made up the material.

Per the original data handling: Reference gene primer amplification gave nucleated cell count estimates. TCRdb keeps only in-frame clones here, not all; method: immunoSEQ multiplex PCR. That table supplies the V and J calls and clone size; D and trimming were determined from the DNA. Here the sample spans roughly 250,000 clones, about 90% being singletons. This receptor was taken from a woman between 40 and 50 years old with acute or convalescent COVID-19. The specimen was peripheral blood.

In DNA form, the CDR3 reads TGTGCCACCAATCGGGACAGGGGGCAGGCGAACACCGGGGAGCTGTTTTTT. It specifies CATNRDRGQANTGELFF. This chain links TRBV15 with TRBJ2-2; 12 bases are a match to TRBD1. Germline trimming cut 7 bases from V and 0 bases from J; bases unmatched to any gene: 6. The CDR3 consists of 17 residues. CDR1 and CDR2 (germline): LNHNV, YYDKDF (reference sequence).